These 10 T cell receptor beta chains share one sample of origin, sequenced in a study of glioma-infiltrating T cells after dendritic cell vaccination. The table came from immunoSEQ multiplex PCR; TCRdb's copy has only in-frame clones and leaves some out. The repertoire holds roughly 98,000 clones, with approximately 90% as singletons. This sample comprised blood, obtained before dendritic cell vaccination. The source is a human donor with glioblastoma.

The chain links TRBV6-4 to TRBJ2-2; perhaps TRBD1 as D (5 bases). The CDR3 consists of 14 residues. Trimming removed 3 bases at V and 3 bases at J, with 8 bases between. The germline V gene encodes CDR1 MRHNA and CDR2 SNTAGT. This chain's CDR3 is CASSDDSDTGELFF. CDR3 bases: TGTGCCAGCAGTGATGACAGTGACACCGGGGAGCTGTTTTTT.

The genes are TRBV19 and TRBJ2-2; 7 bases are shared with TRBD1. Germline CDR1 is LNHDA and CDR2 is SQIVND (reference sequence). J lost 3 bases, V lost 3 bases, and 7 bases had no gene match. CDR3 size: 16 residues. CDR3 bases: TGTGCCAGTAGTATTGAAGACAGGGCCGACACCGGGGAGCTGTTTTTT. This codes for CASSIEDRADTGELFF.

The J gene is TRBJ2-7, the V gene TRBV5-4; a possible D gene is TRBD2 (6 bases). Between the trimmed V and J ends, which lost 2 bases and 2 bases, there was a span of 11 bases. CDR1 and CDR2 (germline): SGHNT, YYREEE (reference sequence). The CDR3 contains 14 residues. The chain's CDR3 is CASSFLGSAYEQYF. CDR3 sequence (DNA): TGTGCCAGCAGCTTTCTCGGGAGTGCCTACGAGCAGTACTTC.

For the CDR3, the DNA is TGCAGCGCCACTCGACAGGGTCTAGATACGCAGTATTTT. It is translated as CSATRQGLDTQYF. The chain recombines TRBV29-1 with TRBJ2-3; the match to TRBD1 covers 7 bases. Germline-derived CDR1 and CDR2 are SQVTM and ANQGSEA. The trim removed 7 bases at V and 5 bases at J, leaving 9 bases unmatched. The CDR3 covers 13 residues.

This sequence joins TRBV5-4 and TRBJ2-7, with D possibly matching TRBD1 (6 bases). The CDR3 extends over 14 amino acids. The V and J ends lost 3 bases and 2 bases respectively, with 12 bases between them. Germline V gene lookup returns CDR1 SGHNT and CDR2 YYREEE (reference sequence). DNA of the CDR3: TGTGCCAGCAGCTCCGACAGGCCAACCTACGAGCAGTACTTC. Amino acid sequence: CASSSDRPTYEQYF.

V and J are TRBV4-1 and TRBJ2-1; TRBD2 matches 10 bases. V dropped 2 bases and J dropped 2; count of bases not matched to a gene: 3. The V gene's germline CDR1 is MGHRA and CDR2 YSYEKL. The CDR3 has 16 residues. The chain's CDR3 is CASSQTTSGTYNEQFF. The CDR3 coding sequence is TGCGCCAGCAGCCAAACCACTAGCGGGACCTACAATGAGCAGTTCTTC.

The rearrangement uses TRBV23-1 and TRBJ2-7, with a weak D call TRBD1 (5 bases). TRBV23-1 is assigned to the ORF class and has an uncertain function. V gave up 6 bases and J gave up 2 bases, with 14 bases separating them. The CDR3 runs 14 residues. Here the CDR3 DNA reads TGCGCCAGCAGGCGCTACAGGAGCACCTACGAGCAGTACTTC. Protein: CASRRYRSTYEQYF.

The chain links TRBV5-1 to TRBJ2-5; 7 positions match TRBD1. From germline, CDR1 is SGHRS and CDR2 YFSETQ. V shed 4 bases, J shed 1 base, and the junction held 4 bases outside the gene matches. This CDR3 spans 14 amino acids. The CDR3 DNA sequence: TGCGCCAGCAGCGTAGGGACAGCCCAAGAGACCCAGTACTTC. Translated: CASSVGTAQETQYF.

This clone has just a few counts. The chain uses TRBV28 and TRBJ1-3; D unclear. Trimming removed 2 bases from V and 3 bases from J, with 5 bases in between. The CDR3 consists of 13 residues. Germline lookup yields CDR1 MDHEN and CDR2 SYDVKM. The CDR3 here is CASSLGLGNTIYF. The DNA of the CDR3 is TGTGCCAGCAGTTTAGGACTTGGAAACACCATATATTTT.

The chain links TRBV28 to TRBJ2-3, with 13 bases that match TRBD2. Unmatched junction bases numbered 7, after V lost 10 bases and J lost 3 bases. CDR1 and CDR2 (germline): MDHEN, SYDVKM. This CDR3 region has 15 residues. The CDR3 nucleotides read TGTGCCACCTTTGGACTAGCGGGAGCTACAGATACGCAGTATTTT. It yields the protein CATFGLAGATDTQYF.